A selection of T cell receptor beta chains follows, all from one sample in a study of shared clonotypes between healthy human individuals. Generated by immunoSEQ multiplex PCR, the TCRdb table keeps only in-frame clones and is missing some. The data contain approximately 2.1 million clones, approximately 95% of them seen just once; the ten biggest clones take up 0.39%. Sequencing was carried out using naive CD4+ T cells from PBMCs. These receptors originate from a man aged 18-30 years in good health. Some clones in this sample may be carry-over from other donors' samples. Each CDR3 is given with its conserved first and last residue. The order of the fields is V gene, clone size, CDR3 protein. The listing skips clone size in some rows; elsewhere it reads once, few, many or a size class.

V gene: TRBV18
clone size: NA
CDR3 protein: CASSSETASEEQFF

V gene: TRBV28
clone size: NA
CDR3 protein: CASSEYAQYF

V gene: TRBV30
clone size: NA
CDR3 protein: CAWSSSPLEQYF

V gene: TRBV30
clone size: NA
CDR3 protein: CAWRILGSPLHF

V gene: TRBV7-9
clone size: NA
CDR3 protein: CASSYQPETQYF

V gene: TRBV4-2
clone size: NA
CDR3 protein: CASSQGGIQETQYF

V gene: TRBV4-2
clone size: NA
CDR3 protein: CASSPGGGWNEQFF

V gene: TRBV5-4
clone size: NA
CDR3 protein: CASSQPRAQSTEAFF

V gene: TRBV30
clone size: NA
CDR3 protein: CAWSLQTLYTF

V gene: TRBV5-8
clone size: NA
CDR3 protein: CAFTGSSRQYF

V gene: TRBV9
clone size: NA
CDR3 protein: CASSPRPAGRPNIQYF

V gene: TRBV7-2
clone size: NA
CDR3 protein: CASSTGQSEQYF

V gene: TRBV28
clone size: NA
CDR3 protein: CASSSGGGTEAFF

V gene: TRBV5-6
clone size: NA
CDR3 protein: CASSWTPNQPQHF

V gene: TRBV19
clone size: once
CDR3 protein: CASRSGWLAGDNEQFF

V gene: TRBV7-8
clone size: NA
CDR3 protein: CASSLEPVRSNQPQHF

V gene: TRBV18
clone size: NA
CDR3 protein: CASSPPGAGDEQFF

V gene: TRBV30
clone size: NA
CDR3 protein: CAWSHNIAGLSYEQYF

V gene: TRBV18
clone size: NA
CDR3 protein: CASSPDALGTRAYNEQFF

V gene: TRBV29-1
clone size: NA
CDR3 protein: CSVATSGVNNEQFF

V gene: TRBV6-5
clone size: NA
CDR3 protein: CASSMTSGRSYEQYF

V gene: TRBV18
clone size: NA
CDR3 protein: CASSSLTSGSTYNEQFF

V gene: TRBV30
clone size: NA
CDR3 protein: CAWRSLSPSGANVLTF

V gene: TRBV19
clone size: NA
CDR3 protein: CASKAGTATYEQYF

V gene: TRBV10-3
clone size: NA
CDR3 protein: CAIRSGTDTNYGYTF

V gene: TRBV7-3
clone size: NA
CDR3 protein: CASSSGPERELFF

V gene: TRBV2
clone size: few
CDR3 protein: CASSEAGLIEQFF

V gene: TRBV7-3
clone size: NA
CDR3 protein: CASSLLAGDGGELFF

V gene: TRBV15
clone size: NA
CDR3 protein: CATSRGGTRNSGNTIYF

V gene: TRBV7-2
clone size: NA
CDR3 protein: CASSFSGWSSYNEQFF

V gene: TRBV6-1
clone size: NA
CDR3 protein: CASSGGGVLYYEQYF

V gene: TRBV19
clone size: few
CDR3 protein: CASSIVRGENTEAFF

V gene: TRBV7-9
clone size: NA
CDR3 protein: CASRPGVAGNEKLFF

V gene: TRBV5-1
clone size: once
CDR3 protein: CASPGTGDNEQFF

V gene: TRBV6-1
clone size: NA
CDR3 protein: CACRPYSNQPQHF

V gene: TRBV2
clone size: NA
CDR3 protein: CASSLGTEDGYTF

V gene: TRBV27
clone size: NA
CDR3 protein: CASTPLGRTGGYTF

V gene: TRBV5-1
clone size: once
CDR3 protein: CASSVVDANTEAFF

V gene: TRBV7-3
clone size: NA
CDR3 protein: CASSLQGPIITGELFF

V gene: TRBV7-9
clone size: NA
CDR3 protein: CASSLSGQSSNQPQHF

V gene: TRBV27
clone size: NA
CDR3 protein: CASRKGQGAIQRGTGELFF

V gene: TRBV11-2
clone size: once
CDR3 protein: CASRPGTSFYNEQFF

V gene: TRBV6-6
clone size: NA
CDR3 protein: CASSYLPGQGDTEAFF

V gene: TRBV7-9
clone size: NA
CDR3 protein: CASSPEVSQAFF

V gene: TRBV2
clone size: NA
CDR3 protein: CASSGADRGVAFF

V gene: TRBV7-9
clone size: NA
CDR3 protein: CASDRGKDTQYF

V gene: TRBV5-6
clone size: NA
CDR3 protein: CASSFGFVSMGETQYF

V gene: TRBV6-5
clone size: NA
CDR3 protein: CASSYLGYEQFF

V gene: TRBV28
clone size: NA
CDR3 protein: CASSLFLNEQYF

V gene: TRBV7-8
clone size: NA
CDR3 protein: CASSLAVSPRNTEAFF

V gene: TRBV7-6
clone size: NA
CDR3 protein: CASKRGQGVGNEQFF

V gene: TRBV7-6
clone size: once
CDR3 protein: CASSLEGGLALIYTQYF

V gene: TRBV20-1
clone size: NA
CDR3 protein: CSAVPGQRPFF

V gene: TRBV19
clone size: NA
CDR3 protein: CASSSGTGNYEQYF

V gene: TRBV28
clone size: NA
CDR3 protein: CASSETRDSNSNQPQHF

V gene: TRBV5-6
clone size: NA
CDR3 protein: CASSFQQVENYGYTF

V gene: TRBV5-1
clone size: few
CDR3 protein: CASSTGQGFAEAFF

V gene: TRBV28
clone size: NA
CDR3 protein: CASSSPGTPNYGYTF

V gene: TRBV11-3
clone size: NA
CDR3 protein: CASSLQSGRVDEQFF

V gene: TRBV5-1
clone size: NA
CDR3 protein: CASSSDNTGTGSGELFF